What follows are 9 T cell receptor beta chains derived from one specimen sequenced in a study of T cells in Graves' hyperthyroidism and ophthalmopathy. Authors of the study amplified TCR beta CDR3 regions from RNA transcripts. An initial round of RT-PCR targeting the TCR CDR3 relied on the HTBI primer set. MiXCR, run by TCRdb on the multiplex PCR reads, gives a single entry per CDR3 protein. The sample holds around 580,000 distinct CDR3 sequences, about 45% seen once. The sample consisted of peripheral blood or thyroid tissue (not recorded which). Source of these receptors: a woman younger than 35 with Graves' hyperthyroidism.

A few counts support this clonotype. The chain employs TRBV19 and TRBJ2-7, with TRBD2 matching 10 bases. V shed 1 base, J shed 2 bases, and the junction held 2 bases outside the gene matches. Germline-derived CDR1 and CDR2 are LNHDA and SQIVND (reference sequence). The CDR3 sequence is 15 residues long. DNA for the CDR3: TGTGCCAGTAGTATAGCTAGCGGGAGTCCCTACGAGCAGTACTTC. Translation gives CASSIASGSPYEQYF.

V is TRBV24-1 and J is TRBJ1-5; 10 bases match TRBD1. The CDR3 totals 18 residues. Germline loops: CDR1 KGHDR, CDR2 SFDVKD. V lost 1 base and J lost 2; bases outside the gene matches: 7. Here the CDR3 reads CATSDFRRGTGGNQPQHF. The CDR3 nucleotides read TGTGCCACCAGTGATTTCAGGCGGGGGACAGGGGGCAATCAGCCCCAGCATTTT.

This clonotype was seen a few times. The chain is built from TRBV19 and TRBJ1-2; 10 bases line up with TRBD1. Losses at the gene ends were 7 bases for V and 4 bases for J; bases not matched to a gene: 9. The germline V gene has CDR1 LNHDA and CDR2 SQIVND (reference sequence). The CDR3 extends over 15 amino acids. The CDR3 sequence is CASTPDRGSLYGYTF. In DNA form, the CDR3 reads TGTGCCAGTACCCCGGACAGGGGGTCTCTCTATGGCTACACCTTC.

This rearrangement joins TRBV2 to TRBJ1-6; maybe TRBD1 (6 bases). Germline V gene lookup returns CDR1 SNHLY and CDR2 FYNNEI. The CDR3 totals 13 residues. Trimming took 5 bases from V and 6 from J, leaving 8 bases between them. This CDR3 is CASSPDSNSPLHF. CDR3 nucleotides: TGTGCCAGCAGTCCGGACAGTAATTCACCCCTCCACTTT.

This clonotype was recorded at least ten times. The chain recombines TRBV7-2 with TRBJ2-7; 9 bases are a match to TRBD2. This CDR3 is built from 15 residues. The ends lost 7 bases at V and 2 bases at J; junction bases unmatched: 9. Germline V gene lookup returns CDR1 SGHTA and CDR2 FQGNSA. This CDR3 is CASNPYSGGAYEQYF. CDR3 in DNA: TGTGCCAGCAACCCCTATAGCGGGGGAGCCTACGAGCAGTACTTC.

The J gene is TRBJ2-7, the V gene TRBV2, with 7 bases fitting TRBD1. CDR1 is SNHLY and CDR2 is FYNNEI in the germline V gene. There are 16 residues in the CDR3. V dropped 6 bases and J dropped 2; count of bases not matched to a gene: 13. CDR3 nucleotides: TGTGCCAGCAGCCGCTCCCGGACAGGCCCAACCTACGAGCAGTACTTC. Its translation: CASSRSRTGPTYEQYF.

This clonotype has ten or more counts. The chain has TRBV12-3 or TRBV12-4 and TRBJ1-2; D remains unclear. V lost 3 bases and J lost 7, with 15 bases in between. The CDR3 covers 14 residues. The CDR3 DNA reads TGTGCCAGCAGTTTTTCGGGGTACTCGGGTGGCTACACCTTC. Translation gives CASSFSGYSGGYTF.

This clonotype was observed many times. The chain has TRBV29-1 and TRBJ2-7; D not certain. Germline loops: CDR1 SQVTM, CDR2 ANQGSEA. V lost 0 bases and J 0 bases, leaving 9 bases between the germline ends. This CDR3 has 14 residues. The CDR3 nucleotides are TGCAGCGTTGAAGATCCCGCTAGCTCCTACGAGCAGTACTTC. It is translated as CSVEDPASSYEQYF.

This clonotype was seen repeatedly, ten times or more. The chain combines TRBV7-2 with TRBJ1-2; TRBD1 aligns across 9 bases. The CDR3 has 14 amino acids. CDR1 and CDR2 (germline): SGHTA, FQGNSA. V lost 8 bases, J lost 6 bases, and 10 bases stayed unmatched. DNA of the CDR3: TGTGCCAGCTTCGGGACAGGGCCGGGGGATGGCTACACCTTC. Amino acid sequence: CASFGTGPGDGYTF. Full variable domain (outside the CDR3, taken from reference TRBV7-2 and TRBJ1-2): GAGVSQSPSNKVTEKGKDVELRCDPISGHTALYWYRQSLGQGLEFLIYFQGNSAPDKSGLPSDRFSAERTGGSVSTLTIQRTQQEDSAVYLCASFGTGPGDGYTFGSGTRLTVV.